This section outlines one T cell receptor (beta chain) sequence together with its context. The table came from immunoSEQ multiplex PCR; TCRdb's copy has only in-frame clones and leaves some out. The sample contains approximately 170,000 clones, 75% to 95% of which appear only once. This record comes from a study of control samples from healthy donors and cancer patients. The CDR3 contains 13 residues. Germline V lookup: CDR1 SEHNR, CDR2 FQNEAQ (reference sequence). Trimming pared 3 bases from V and 4 bases from J, leaving 9 bases between. Sequences were obtained from blood. This chain uses TRBV7-9 with TRBJ1-1, with D unresolved. The sequence came from a woman in her 30s in good health. As DNA, the CDR3 is TGTGCCAGCAGCTTGGGAGGGTCCACTGAAGCTTTCTTT. It translates to CASSLGGSTEAFF.